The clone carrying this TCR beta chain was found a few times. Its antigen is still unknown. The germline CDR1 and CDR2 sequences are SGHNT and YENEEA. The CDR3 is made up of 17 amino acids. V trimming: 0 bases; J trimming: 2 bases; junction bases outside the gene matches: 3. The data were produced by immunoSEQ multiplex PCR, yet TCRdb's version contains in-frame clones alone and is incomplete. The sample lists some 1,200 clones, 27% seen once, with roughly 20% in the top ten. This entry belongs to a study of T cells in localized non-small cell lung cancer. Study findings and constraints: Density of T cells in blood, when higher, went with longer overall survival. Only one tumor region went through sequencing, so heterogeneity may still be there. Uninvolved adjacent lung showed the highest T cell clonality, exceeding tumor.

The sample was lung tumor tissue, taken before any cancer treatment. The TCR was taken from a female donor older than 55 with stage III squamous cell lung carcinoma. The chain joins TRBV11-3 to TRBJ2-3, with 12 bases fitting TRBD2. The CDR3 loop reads CASSLEGTSGFTDTQYF. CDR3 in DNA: TGTGCCAGCAGCTTAGAAGGGACTAGCGGGTTCACAGATACGCAGTATTTT.